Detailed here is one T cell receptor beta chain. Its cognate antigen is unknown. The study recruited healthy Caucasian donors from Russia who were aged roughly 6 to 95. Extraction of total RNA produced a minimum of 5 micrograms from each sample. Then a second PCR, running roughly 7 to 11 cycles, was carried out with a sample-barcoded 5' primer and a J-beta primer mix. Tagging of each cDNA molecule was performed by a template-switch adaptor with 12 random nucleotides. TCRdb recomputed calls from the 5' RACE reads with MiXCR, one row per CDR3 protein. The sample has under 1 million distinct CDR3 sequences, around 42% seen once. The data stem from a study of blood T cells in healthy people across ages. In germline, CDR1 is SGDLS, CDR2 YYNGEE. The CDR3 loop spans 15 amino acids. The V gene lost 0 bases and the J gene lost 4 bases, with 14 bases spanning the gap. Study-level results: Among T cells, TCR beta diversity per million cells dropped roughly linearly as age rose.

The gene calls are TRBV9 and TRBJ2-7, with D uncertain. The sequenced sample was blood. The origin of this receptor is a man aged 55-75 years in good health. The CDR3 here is CASSVVEREFYEQYF. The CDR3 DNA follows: TGTGCCAGCAGCGTAGTGGAGCGAGAATTTTACGAGCAGTACTTC.